This TCR beta chain was sequenced in a study of blood T cell repertoires in COVID-19. The CDR3 has 14 amino acids. Per germline, CDR1 SQVTM and CDR2 ANQGSEA. The ends lost 6 bases at V and 6 bases at J; junction bases unmatched: 11. Original analysis: Estimation of nucleated cell counts relied on the amplification of reference gene primers. Method: immunoSEQ multiplex PCR; TCRdb's copy keeps in-frame clones and lacks some. That table gives V, J and clone size, and the DNA gave D and trimming. Of around 240,000 clones detected, about 88% appear once; the ten largest clones hold about 0.91%. This receptor was identified in a man aged 35 to 55 with acute or convalescent COVID-19. Input material: peripheral blood. The chain carries TRBV29-1 and TRBJ1-2; 9 positions match TRBD1. The CDR3 region is CSVGTGSGWDGYTF. The CDR3 nucleotides read TGCAGCGTCGGGACAGGGAGTGGGTGGGATGGCTACACCTTC. The whole variable domain, filled in from reference TRBV29-1 and TRBJ1-2, reads SAVISQKPSRDICQRGTSLTIQCQVDSQVTMMFWYRQQPGQSLTLIATANQGSEATYESGFVIDKFPISRPNLTFSTLTVSNMSPEDSSIYLCSVGTGSGWDGYTFGSGTRLTVV.